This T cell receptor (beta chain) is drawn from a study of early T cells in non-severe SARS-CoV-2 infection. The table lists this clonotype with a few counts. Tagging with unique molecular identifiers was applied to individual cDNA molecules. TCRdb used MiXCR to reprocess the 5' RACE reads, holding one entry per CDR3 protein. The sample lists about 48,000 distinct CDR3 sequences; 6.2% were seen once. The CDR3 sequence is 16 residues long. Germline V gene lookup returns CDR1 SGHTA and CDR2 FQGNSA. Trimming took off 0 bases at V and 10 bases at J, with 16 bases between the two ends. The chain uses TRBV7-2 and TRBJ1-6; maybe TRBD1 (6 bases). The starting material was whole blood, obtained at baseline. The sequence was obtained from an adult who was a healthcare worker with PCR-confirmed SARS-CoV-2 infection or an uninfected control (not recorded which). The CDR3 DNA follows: TGTGCCAGCAGCTTAGCGCTTGTGGGGGGCGGCTCACCCCTCCACTTT. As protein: CASSLALVGGGSPLHF.